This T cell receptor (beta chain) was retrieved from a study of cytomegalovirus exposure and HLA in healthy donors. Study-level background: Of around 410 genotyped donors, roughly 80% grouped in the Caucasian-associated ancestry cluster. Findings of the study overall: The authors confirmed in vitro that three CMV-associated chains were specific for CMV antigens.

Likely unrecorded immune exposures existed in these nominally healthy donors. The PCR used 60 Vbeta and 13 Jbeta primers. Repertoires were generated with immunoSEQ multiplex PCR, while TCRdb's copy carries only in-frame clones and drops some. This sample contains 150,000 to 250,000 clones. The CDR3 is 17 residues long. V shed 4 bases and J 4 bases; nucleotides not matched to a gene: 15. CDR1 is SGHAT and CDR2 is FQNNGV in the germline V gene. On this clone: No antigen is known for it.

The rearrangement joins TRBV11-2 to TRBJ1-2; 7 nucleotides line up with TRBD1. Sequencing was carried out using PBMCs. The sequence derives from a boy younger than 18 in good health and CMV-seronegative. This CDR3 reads CASSSRGTRQGIYGYTF. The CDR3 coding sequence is TGTGCCAGCAGCTCCAGAGGGACCAGACAGGGCATCTATGGCTACACCTTC.